The entry below gives a single TCR beta chain sequence along with its context. Its target is unknown. This record comes from a study of cytomegalovirus exposure and HLA in healthy donors. Regarding the study as a whole: TCR beta chain V- and J-gene trimming was linked, in a later analysis, to a missense variant in DCLRE1C. In an earlier analysis, productive rearrangement rates for most beta V segments clustered near 87% or 30%.

The CDR3 consists of 18 residues. In germline, CDR1 is MGHRA, CDR2 YSYEKL. Between the trimmed V and J ends, which lost 2 bases and 0 bases, there was a span of 18 bases. It was with 60 Vbeta and 13 Jbeta primers that the PCR ran. The repertoire was sequenced with immunoSEQ multiplex PCR; TCRdb's copy has only in-frame clones and lacks some. The sample has about 200,000 clones, 75% to 90% seen once; the top ten hold around 3%. This clonotype was sampled from a woman in her forties in good health and CMV-seronegative. V gene TRBV4-1 combines with J gene TRBJ2-3, with D maybe TRBD1 (6 bases). Sequenced: PBMCs. For the CDR3, the DNA is TGCGCCAGCAGCCAACCACAGGGTTTCCCATCTAGCACAGATACGCAGTATTTT. It encodes CASSQPQGFPSSTDTQYF.